The 17 T cell receptor beta chains reported below all come from one sample, sequenced in a study of CD8 T cells in Susac syndrome. After extraction with the RNeasy kit, roughly 0.45 to 1 ug of the RNA was reverse transcribed using random hexamers. In TCRdb, the immunoSEQ multiplex PCR reads were re-called with MiXCR into one record per CDR3 protein. The table records fewer than 300,000 distinct CDR3 sequences, about 88% of them present only once. What was sequenced was CD8+ T cells from PBMCs. These TCRs come from a human donor with multiple sclerosis.

The chain couples TRBV9 to TRBJ2-3; D uncertain. Germline CDR1 reads SGDLS; CDR2 reads YYNGEE. Deletions cut 0 bases from V and 7 bases from J, with 12 bases between. The CDR3 loop spans 14 amino acids. The CDR3 nucleotides read TGTGCCAGCAGCGTAGAGGGCCTCTCAAATACGCAGTATTTT. Encoded protein: CASSVEGLSNTQYF.

The chain couples TRBV28 to TRBJ2-3; D possibly corresponds to TRBD2 (6 bases). V was shortened by 4 bases and J by 2 bases, with 22 bases between the two germline ends. CDR1 and CDR2 from the germline V gene are MDHEN and SYDVKM. The CDR3 totals 18 residues. Written as DNA, the CDR3 is TGTGCCAGCAGTTCATCGGAGGGACCCCAGCATTCCACAGATACGCAGTATTTT. It yields the protein CASSSSEGPQHSTDTQYF.

V gene TRBV7-3 combines with J gene TRBJ2-5; D ambiguous. Germline CDR1 SGHTA, CDR2 FQGTGA. The CDR3 has 12 residues. Trimming cost V 10 bases and J 8 bases, with 17 bases left between them. The chain's CDR3 is CAKRITSRTQYF. CDR3 DNA sequence: TGTGCCAAGCGTATTACGTCTAGAACCCAGTACTTC.

J is TRBJ2-1 and V is TRBV20-1; 12 bases match TRBD2. This CDR3 has 15 amino acids. Germline V CDR1 and CDR2: DFQATT, SNEGSKA (reference sequence). J was trimmed by 7 bases and V by 6 bases; bases with no gene match: 10. The CDR3 reads CSAGDGLAGGNEQFF. The CDR3 coding sequence is TGCAGTGCAGGGGATGGGCTAGCGGGAGGGAATGAGCAGTTCTTC.

The chain employs TRBV5-1 and TRBJ2-1; 8 bases agree with TRBD2. The CDR3 consists of 15 residues. Losses at the gene ends were 4 bases for V and 10 bases for J; bases not matched to a gene: 13. CDR1 is SGHRS and CDR2 is YFSETQ in the germline V gene. The CDR3 spells CASSDPGGTRQEQFF. CDR3 sequence (DNA): TGCGCCAGCAGCGACCCGGGGGGGACTAGACAGGAGCAGTTCTTC.

J is TRBJ2-7 and V is TRBV5-1; 7 nucleotides line up with TRBD1. Germline V CDR1 and CDR2: SGHRS, YFSETQ. The CDR3 is 15 residues long. The J segment lost 2 bases and the V segment lost 1 base, leaving 6 bases of the junction unmatched. CDR3 loop: CASSLTGASTYEQYF. Here the CDR3 DNA reads TGCGCCAGCAGCTTGACAGGGGCCTCTACCTACGAGCAGTACTTC. Looking up the rest from reference TRBV5-1 and TRBJ2-7 gives the full variable domain: KAGVTQTPRYLIKTRGQQVTLSCSPISGHRSVSWYQQTPGQGLQFLFEYFSETQRNKGNFPGRFSGRQFSNSRSEMNVSTLELGDSALYLCASSLTGASTYEQYFGPGTRLTVT.

The chain couples TRBV10-3 to TRBJ2-7; TRBD1 agrees at 11 bases. V gave up 10 bases and J gave up 6 bases; unmatched junction bases: 5. The CDR3 sequence is 12 residues long. Germline CDR1 reads ENHRY; CDR2 reads SYGVKD. The CDR3 nucleotides are TGTGCCACAGGACAGGGGGCTCCCGAGCAGTACTTC. It specifies CATGQGAPEQYF.

The chain recombines TRBV24-1 with TRBJ2-2; D unclear. The CDR3 is 13 residues long. Germline V gene sequence: CDR1 KGHDR, CDR2 SFDVKD. Trimming shortened V by 5 bases and J by 0 bases, and 3 bases separated the two germline ends. The CDR3, as DNA: TGTGCCACCAGTGGACCGAACACCGGGGAGCTGTTTTTT. Translation gives CATSGPNTGELFF.

This rearrangement joins TRBV12-3 or TRBV12-4 to TRBJ2-7; D is unclear. V was clipped by 6 bases and J by 6 bases, with 15 bases between them. This CDR3 contains 13 residues. CDR3 sequence: CASSLLNLGEQYF. The DNA for the CDR3 is TGTGCCAGCAGCCTCCTCAACCTGGGCGAGCAGTACTTC.

J is TRBJ2-3 and V is TRBV10-3; possibly TRBD1 for D (5 bases). CDR1 and CDR2 from the germline V gene are ENHRY and SYGVKD. The CDR3 totals 15 residues. The V gene lost 0 bases and the J gene lost 2 bases, with 9 bases spanning the gap. The CDR3 here is CAISESDSLTDTQYF. CDR3 nucleotides: TGTGCCATCAGTGAGTCTGACAGCCTCACAGATACGCAGTATTTT.

This clonotype was picked up one time. The J gene is TRBJ2-7, the V gene TRBV7-9, with TRBD2 matching 7 bases. V lost 5 bases and J lost 4; bases outside the gene matches: 8. CDR3 length equals 14 residues. Germline V gene lookup returns CDR1 SEHNR and CDR2 FQNEAQ (reference sequence). CDR3 protein: CASSPAGPKYEQYF. In DNA form, the CDR3 reads TGTGCCAGCAGCCCAGCGGGACCCAAGTACGAGCAGTACTTC.

This clonotype was detected once. CDR3 nucleotide sequence: TGTGCCAGCAGCTTTCTGGGACTAGCGGGAGCCAGCTTCGGCGGGGAGCTGTTTTTT. This translates into CASSFLGLAGASFGGELFF. This chain links TRBV7-8 with TRBJ2-2; 14 bases fit TRBD2. V was clipped by 3 bases and J by 7 bases; unmatched bases: 13. Germline lookup yields CDR1 SGHVS and CDR2 FQNEAQ. This CDR3 contains 19 residues.

The rearrangement joins TRBV11-2 to TRBJ2-3; 14 nucleotides agree with TRBD2. V gave up 1 base and J gave up 3 bases; unmatched junction bases: 21. Germline assignment: CDR1 SGHAT and CDR2 FQNNGV. The CDR3 runs 23 residues. CDR3 in amino acids: CASSLGGPGLGTSGSKWTDTQYF. The CDR3 bases are TGTGCCAGCAGCTTAGGAGGGCCGGGACTAGGGACTAGCGGGAGCAAGTGGACAGATACGCAGTATTTT.

This clonotype was recorded once. This sequence joins TRBV27 and TRBJ1-5; D might be TRBD1 (6 bases). Trimming left V 2 bases short and J 7 bases short, with 12 bases between. CDR3 length: 14 amino acids. Germline assignment: CDR1 MNHEY and CDR2 SMNVEV (reference sequence). The CDR3 is CASSLAGAPQPQHF. The CDR3 DNA reads as TGTGCCAGCAGTTTAGCAGGGGCCCCCCAGCCCCAGCATTTT.

V and J are TRBV20-1 and TRBJ2-7; the match to TRBD2 covers 7 bases. The CDR3 loop spans 16 amino acids. J gave up 2 bases and V 0 bases, and 10 bases lay outside the gene matches. Germline V CDR1 and CDR2: DFQATT, SNEGSKA (reference sequence). The CDR3 here is CSARDPSRTSAYEQYF. In nucleotides, the CDR3 is TGCAGTGCTAGAGATCCGAGTAGGACTAGTGCCTACGAGCAGTACTTC.

The chain is built from TRBV7-2 and TRBJ1-3; D ambiguous. The CDR3 covers 16 residues. V lost 4 bases and J 4 bases, leaving 17 bases between the germline ends. Per the germline V gene, CDR1 is SGHTA and CDR2 is FQGNSA. In DNA, the CDR3 is TGTGCCAGCAGCTCCCCGGGCAGAAGAAGGGGAAACACCATATATTTT. Translated, it gives CASSSPGRRRGNTIYF.

This rearrangement joins TRBV5-5 to TRBJ2-7; weak D call: TRBD1 (5 bases). Germline lookup yields CDR1 SGHKS and CDR2 YYEKEE (reference sequence). This CDR3 is 15 amino acids long. Trimming cost V 4 bases and J 0 bases, with 14 bases left between them. The CDR3 DNA reads as TGTGCCAGCAGCATCGAGACAGATCCCTCCTACGAGCAGTACTTC. This gives the protein CASSIETDPSYEQYF.